This TCR beta chain was documented in a study of cytomegalovirus exposure and HLA in healthy donors. PCR primers comprised 60 Vbeta and 13 Jbeta primers. Sequencing was performed with immunoSEQ multiplex PCR; in TCRdb, only in-frame clones are kept and a portion is missing. The profile covers more than 80,000 clones, with 55% to 70% appearing a single time and 14% to 15% taken by the ten largest. A note on this clone: Antigen: not known.

Findings and caveats of the study: As a later analysis showed, several of the most significant clusters appeared to be linked to common viral pathogens. In a later analysis, TCR beta V- and J-gene trimming showed a link to a missense DCLRE1C variant. The study dropped some indistinguishable V segments, TRBV6-2 and TRBV6-3 among them.

V was shortened by 3 bases and J by 6 bases, with 11 bases between the two germline ends. From germline, CDR1 is KGHSH and CDR2 LQKENI. The CDR3 has 13 amino acids. The TCR sequence derives from a woman in her thirties or forties in good health and CMV-seropositive. The chain combines TRBV18 with TRBJ1-2; a possible D gene is TRBD1 (5 bases). The material sequenced was PBMCs. The CDR3 reads CASSPPGGHGYTF. CDR3 nucleotides: TGTGCCAGCTCACCCCCCGGGGGTCATGGCTACACCTTC.